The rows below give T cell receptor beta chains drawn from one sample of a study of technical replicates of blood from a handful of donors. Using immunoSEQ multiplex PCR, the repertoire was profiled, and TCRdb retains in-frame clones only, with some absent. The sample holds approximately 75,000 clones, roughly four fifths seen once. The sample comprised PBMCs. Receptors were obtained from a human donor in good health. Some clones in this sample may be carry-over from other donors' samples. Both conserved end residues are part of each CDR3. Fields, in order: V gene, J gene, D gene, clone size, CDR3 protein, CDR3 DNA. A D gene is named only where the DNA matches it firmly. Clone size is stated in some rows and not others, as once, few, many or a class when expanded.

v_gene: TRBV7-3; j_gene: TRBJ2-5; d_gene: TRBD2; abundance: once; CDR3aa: CASSPWGGEGTQYF; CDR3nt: TGTGCCAGCAGCCCCTGGGGGGGGGAGGGGACCCAGTACTTC
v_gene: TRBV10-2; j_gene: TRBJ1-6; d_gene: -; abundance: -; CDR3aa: CASSGRESSYNSPLHF; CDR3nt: TGCGCCAGCAGTGGAAGGGAGAGCTCCTATAATTCACCCCTCCACTTT
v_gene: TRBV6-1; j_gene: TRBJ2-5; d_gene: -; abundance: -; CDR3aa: CASLIRTAETQYF; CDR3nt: TGTGCCAGTCTTATAAGGACAGCAGAGACCCAGTACTTC
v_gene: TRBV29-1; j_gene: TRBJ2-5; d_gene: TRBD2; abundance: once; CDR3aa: CSVVSGSGETQYF; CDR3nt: TGCAGCGTAGTTAGCGGGAGTGGAGAGACCCAGTACTTC
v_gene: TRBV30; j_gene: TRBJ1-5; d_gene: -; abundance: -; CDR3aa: CACTSGLNQPQHF; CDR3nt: TGTGCCTGTACTTCGGGTCTCAATCAGCCCCAGCATTTT
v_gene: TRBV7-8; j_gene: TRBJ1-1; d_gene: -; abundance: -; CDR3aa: CASSSAPHPNTEAFF; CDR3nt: TGTGCCAGCAGCAGCGCCCCACATCCGAACACTGAAGCTTTCTTT
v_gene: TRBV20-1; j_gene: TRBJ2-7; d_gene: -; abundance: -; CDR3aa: CSAGEYEQYF; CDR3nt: TGCAGTGCCGGAGAGTACGAGCAGTACTTC
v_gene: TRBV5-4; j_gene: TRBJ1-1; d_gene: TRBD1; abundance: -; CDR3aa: CASSSRTGPNTEAFF; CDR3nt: TGTGCCAGCAGCTCCCGGACAGGACCGAACACTGAAGCTTTCTTT
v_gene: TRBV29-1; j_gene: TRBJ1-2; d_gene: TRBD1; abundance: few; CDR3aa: CSVDRGGTGDGYTF; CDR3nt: TGCAGCGTTGATCGGGGTGGGACAGGGGATGGCTACACCTTC
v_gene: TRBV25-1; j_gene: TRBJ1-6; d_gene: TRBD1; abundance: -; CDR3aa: CASSARTGQYSPLHF; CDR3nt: TGTGCCAGCAGTGCACGGACAGGCCAATATTCACCCCTCCACTTT
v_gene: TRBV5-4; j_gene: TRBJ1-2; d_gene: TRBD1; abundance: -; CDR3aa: CASSQGGQHYGYTF; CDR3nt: TGTGCCAGCAGCCAAGGGGGACAGCACTATGGCTACACCTTC
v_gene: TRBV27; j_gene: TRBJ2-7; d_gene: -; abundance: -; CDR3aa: CASSSTPEQYF; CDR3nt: TGTGCCAGCAGTTCTACTCCAGAGCAGTACTTC
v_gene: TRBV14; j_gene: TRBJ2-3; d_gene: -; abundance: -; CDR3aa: CASSQEYRDTQYF; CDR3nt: TGTGCCAGCAGCCAAGAATACCGGGACACCCAGTATTTT
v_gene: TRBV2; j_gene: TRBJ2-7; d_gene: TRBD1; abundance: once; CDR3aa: CASRRTGVSYEQYF; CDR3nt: TGTGCCAGCAGGAGGACAGGGGTCTCCTACGAGCAGTACTTC
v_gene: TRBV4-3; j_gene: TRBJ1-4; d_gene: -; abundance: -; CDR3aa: CASSQDWGSSNEKLFF; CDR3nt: TGCGCCAGCAGCCAAGATTGGGGCTCTTCTAATGAAAAACTGTTTTTT